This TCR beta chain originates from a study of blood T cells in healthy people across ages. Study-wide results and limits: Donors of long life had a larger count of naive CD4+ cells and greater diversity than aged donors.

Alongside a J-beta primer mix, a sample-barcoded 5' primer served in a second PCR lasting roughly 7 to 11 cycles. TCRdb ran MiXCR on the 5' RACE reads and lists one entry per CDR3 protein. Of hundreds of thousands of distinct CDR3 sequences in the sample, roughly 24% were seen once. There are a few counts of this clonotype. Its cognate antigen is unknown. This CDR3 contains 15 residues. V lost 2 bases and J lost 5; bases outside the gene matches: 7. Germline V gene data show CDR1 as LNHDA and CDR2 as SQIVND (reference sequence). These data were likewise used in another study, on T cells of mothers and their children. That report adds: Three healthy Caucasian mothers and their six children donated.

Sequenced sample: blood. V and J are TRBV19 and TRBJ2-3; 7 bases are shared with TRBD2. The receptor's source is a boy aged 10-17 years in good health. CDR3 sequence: CASSILQRGVDTQYF. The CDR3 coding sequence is TGTGCCAGTAGTATACTCCAGCGGGGAGTAGATACGCAGTATTTT.